Below, one T cell receptor (beta chain) is given with its context. V was clipped by 7 bases and J by 0 bases; unmatched bases: 3. CDR3 length equals 14 residues. Germline V gene data show CDR1 as SGHDT and CDR2 as YYEEEE. Method: immunoSEQ multiplex PCR; TCRdb's copy keeps in-frame clones and lacks some. The sample has around 200,000 clones, 80% to 90% seen once. The source of the sample is a study of blood T cell repertoires in COVID-19. Study-wide context: Sources were T cells, B-cell-depleted T cells, or PBMCs; the material itself was cDNA or gDNA.

V and J are TRBV5-6 and TRBJ2-1, with 8 bases aligning to TRBD1. The sample was peripheral blood. This receptor was identified in a woman aged 80 or over with acute or convalescent COVID-19. The DNA for the CDR3 is TGTGCCAGCCGAACAGGGGGCTCCTACAATGAGCAGTTCTTC. This codes for CASRTGGSYNEQFF.